This T cell receptor (beta chain) appears in the sequencing data of a study of glioma-infiltrating T cells. The wider study: Glioma patients had dexamethasone for six or fewer days before surgery. The study, taken as a whole, reports: Above-expected tissue-blood divergence occurred in all gliomas, most in low-grade ones. Very few CDR3 sequences were shared between tissue and blood.

Germline trimming cut 1 base from V and 6 bases from J; bases unmatched to any gene: 9. Germline V gene sequence: CDR1 LGHNA, CDR2 YNFKEQ. The CDR3 extends over 17 amino acids. TCR alpha and beta CDR3 regions were amplified from RNA using iRepertoire nested multiplex PCR. TCRdb analysed the multiplex PCR reads with MiXCR anew, one entry per CDR3 protein. The data contain 300,000 to 400,000 distinct CDR3 sequences, about 40% of them singletons. Of note for this clonotype: Its antigen remains unidentified.

This receptor was taken from a human donor with low-grade glioma or glioblastoma, undergoing nonglioma brain surgery, or in good health (not recorded which). This chain uses TRBV4-2 with TRBJ2-1; 10 bases align to TRBD2. The material sequenced was glioma tissue, nonneoplastic brain tissue, or PBMCs (not recorded which). The CDR3 coding sequence is TGTGCCAGCAGCCAAGCAACCCTAGCGGGAGCGGGCAATGAGCAGTTCTTC. It yields the protein CASSQATLAGAGNEQFF.